The 25 T cell receptor beta chains below all came from one sample that was sequenced in a study of T cells in Graves' hyperthyroidism and ophthalmopathy. TCR beta CDR3 region amplification was performed from RNA transcripts. An initial round of RT-PCR targeting the TCR CDR3 relied on the HTBI primer set. MiXCR was run by TCRdb on the multiplex PCR reads, yielding one entry per CDR3 protein. Of roughly 180,000 distinct CDR3 sequences detected, just under 9.5% appear once; the ten largest clones hold roughly a fifth. The sample taken for sequencing was blood. The source is a young woman with Graves' hyperthyroidism that later progressed to Graves' ophthalmopathy.

Only a few counts were recorded for this clonotype. V usage is TRBV20-1 and J usage is TRBJ1-5; D may be TRBD1 (6 bases). This CDR3 contains 13 residues. From germline, CDR1 is DFQATT and CDR2 SNEGSKA (reference sequence). V lost 3 bases to trimming and J lost 5 bases, with 11 bases between them. In DNA, the CDR3 is TGCAGTGCTAGTAGCAGGGGCTATCAGCCCCAGCATTTT. It yields the protein CSASSRGYQPQHF.

This clonotype was observed many times. The rearrangement links TRBV12-3 or TRBV12-4 to TRBJ1-5; D is unclear. The CDR3 loop spans 14 amino acids. V was trimmed by 4 bases and J by 1 base, leaving 8 bases between them. The CDR3 spells CASSSTVSNQPQHF. The CDR3 DNA follows: TGTGCCAGCAGTTCAACCGTCAGCAATCAGCCCCAGCATTTT.

This clonotype was found many times. The chain links TRBV7-9 to TRBJ1-5, with TRBD1 identical over 7 bases. This CDR3 has 14 amino acids. Germline values: CDR1 SEHNR, CDR2 FQNEAQ (reference sequence). With 6 bases clipped from V and 1 base from J, the junction kept 3 bases outside the gene matches. CDR3 nucleotides: TGTGCCAGCAGTCAGACAGGGAGCAATCAGCCCCAGCATTTT. Encoded protein: CASSQTGSNQPQHF. Full variable domain (outside the CDR3, taken from reference TRBV7-9 and TRBJ1-5): DTGVSQNPRHKITKRGQNVTFRCDPISEHNRLYWYRQTLGQGPEFLTYFQNEAQLEKSRLLSDRFSAERPKGSFSTLEIQRTEQGDSAMYLCASSQTGSNQPQHFGDGTRLSIL.

Only a few counts were recorded for this clonotype. This chain's CDR3 is CASSQAGATNEKLFF. The CDR3, as DNA: TGTGCCAGCAGCCAAGCGGGGGCAACTAATGAAAAACTGTTTTTT. The V and J genes are TRBV3-1 and TRBJ1-4; TRBD1 might be the D (5 bases). The CDR3 loop spans 15 amino acids. V shed 1 base and J shed 0 bases, with 6 bases lying between them. The germline V gene encodes CDR1 LGHDT and CDR2 YNNKEL (reference sequence).

This clonotype has at least ten counts. V usage is TRBV28 and J usage is TRBJ2-7; the D gene is possibly TRBD1 (5 bases). V was clipped by 3 bases and J by 5 bases, with 11 bases between them. The CDR3 is 13 amino acids. Per germline, CDR1 MDHEN and CDR2 SYDVKM. The CDR3 protein is CASSFEDSHEQYF. CDR3 nucleotides: TGTGCCAGCAGTTTCGAAGACAGCCACGAGCAGTACTTC. The full variable domain, rest sourced from reference TRBV28 and TRBJ2-7, is DVKVTQSSRYLVKRTGEKVFLECVQDMDHENMFWYRQDPGLGLRLIYFSYDVKMKEKGDIPEGYSVSREKKERFSLILESASTNQTSMYLCASSFEDSHEQYFGPGTRLTVT.

In its sample, this clonotype was seen many times. CDR3: CAWIEGRVRASFF. CDR3 nucleotides: TGTGCCTGGATTGAGGGAAGGGTCAGGGCTTCTTTCTTT. The genes are TRBV30 and TRBJ1-1, with D maybe TRBD1 (5 bases). The V end was cut by 4 bases, the J end by 12 bases, with 21 bases between. Germline lookup yields CDR1 GTSNPN and CDR2 SVGIG (reference sequence). The CDR3 covers 13 residues.

This clonotype has a count of ten or more. The chain uses TRBV9 and TRBJ2-2, with 14 nucleotides matching TRBD2. The CDR3 length is 18 residues. Germline-derived CDR1 and CDR2 are SGDLS and YYNGEE. Trimming cost V 2 bases and J 5 bases; bases outside gene matches: 8. The CDR3 bases are TGTGCCAGCAGCGTGACTAGCGGGAGGGCCTCGGATACCGGGGAGCTGTTTTTT. Translated: CASSVTSGRASDTGELFF.

There are many counts of this clonotype. The chain uses TRBV7-8 and TRBJ2-3; 9 bases are a match to TRBD2. CDR1 SGHVS and CDR2 FQNEAQ come from the germline V gene. J was trimmed by 9 bases and V by 1 base; bases with no gene match: 5. The CDR3 has 14 amino acids. This CDR3 reads CASSLGTSDGTQYF. The CDR3 DNA is TGTGCCAGCAGCTTAGGGACTAGCGACGGGACGCAGTATTTT.

This clonotype was detected ten times or more. CDR3 in amino acids: CASSEERENTEAFF. CDR3 coding DNA: TGTGCCAGCAGTGAAGAAAGGGAAAACACTGAAGCTTTCTTT. The rearrangement uses TRBV6-1 and TRBJ1-1; D is unclear. The V and J ends lost 1 base and 2 bases respectively, with 8 bases between them. This CDR3 is built from 14 residues. Germline V gene lookup returns CDR1 MNHNS and CDR2 SASEGT.

This clonotype was picked up many times. The chain couples TRBV18 to TRBJ1-2, with D perhaps TRBD1 (5 bases). The CDR3 contains 14 residues. The germline V gene has CDR1 KGHSH and CDR2 LQKENI. The V and J ends lost 2 bases and 5 bases respectively, with 12 bases between them. In DNA, the CDR3 is TGTGCCAGCTCACCAGAGGGGCTCAGTTATGGCTACACCTTC. Protein sequence: CASSPEGLSYGYTF.

This clonotype was detected many times. The chain links TRBV15 to TRBJ1-5; TRBD1 aligns across 7 bases. This CDR3 is 15 amino acids long. CDR1 is LNHNV and CDR2 is YYDKDF in the germline V gene (reference sequence). J was trimmed by 3 bases and V by 0 bases; bases with no gene match: 2. CDR3 nucleotides: TGTGCCACCAGCAGAGACAGGGGGAACAATCAGCCCCAGCATTTT. Translated: CATSRDRGNNQPQHF.

This clonotype was counted ten times or more. The V and J genes are TRBV6-1 and TRBJ2-5, with 9 bases matching TRBD2. The J segment lost 0 bases and the V segment lost 6 bases, leaving 8 bases of the junction unmatched. This CDR3 is built from 16 residues. The germline V gene has CDR1 MNHNS and CDR2 SASEGT. The CDR3 sequence is CASRNRLAGNQETQYF. CDR3 in DNA: TGTGCCAGCAGAAACAGGCTAGCGGGGAACCAAGAGACCCAGTACTTC.

At least ten counts were recorded for this clonotype. DNA for the CDR3: TGTGCCAGCAGTCTTATAGACAGGGCTGGGGCCAACGTCCTGACTTTC. Translation gives CASSLIDRAGANVLTF. The chain recombines TRBV6-1 with TRBJ2-6, with 7 bases matching TRBD1. The germline CDR1 and CDR2 sequences are MNHNS and SASEGT. The ends lost 5 bases at V and 2 bases at J; junction bases unmatched: 6. This CDR3 contains 16 residues.

Many counts were recorded for this clonotype. V usage is TRBV5-1 and J usage is TRBJ2-3, with a tentative D call TRBD1 (6 bases). Per germline, CDR1 SGHRS and CDR2 YFSETQ. This CDR3 contains 14 residues. V lost 9 bases and J 6 bases, leaving 20 bases between the germline ends. CDR3 residues: CAIEETGLADTQYF. CDR3 bases: TGCGCCATCGAGGAAACAGGGTTAGCCGATACGCAGTATTTT.

To note about this clonotype: This clone may be a read error of a much larger clone one base away. The chain joins TRBV6-2 or TRBV6-3 to TRBJ2-7, with D tentatively TRBD2 (6 bases). This CDR3 contains 13 residues. V was trimmed by 4 bases and J by 2 bases, leaving 9 bases between them. Germline V gene sequence: CDR1 MNHEY, CDR2 SVGEGT. This CDR3 reads CASSSWRAYEQYF. In DNA, the CDR3 is TGTGCCAGCAGTTCATGGAGGGCCTACGAGCAGTACTTC.

This clonotype was picked up many times. The gene calls are TRBV27 and TRBJ2-7, with 8 bases identical to TRBD2. The CDR3 sequence is 14 residues long. The V segment lost 4 bases and the J segment 2 bases; nucleotides outside the gene matches: 4. The germline CDR1 and CDR2 sequences are MNHEY and SMNVEV (reference sequence). The chain's CDR3 is CASSWAGRAYEQYF. The CDR3 nucleotides are TGTGCCAGCAGTTGGGCCGGGAGGGCCTACGAGCAGTACTTC.

This clonotype was recorded at least ten times. The chain has TRBV19 and TRBJ1-1, with D hard to call. Deletions cut 4 bases from V and 1 base from J, with 13 bases between. This CDR3 spans 15 amino acids. The germline V gene encodes CDR1 LNHDA and CDR2 SQIVND (reference sequence). For the CDR3, the DNA is TGTGCCAGTAGTACCTCGAGGGCAGGGAACACTGAAGCTTTCTTT. The encoded protein is CASSTSRAGNTEAFF.

This chain's CDR3 is CASSPPSGSVVGELFF. In DNA, the CDR3 is TGCGCCAGCAGCCCGCCTAGCGGAAGTGTGGTCGGGGAGCTGTTTTTT. This chain uses TRBV5-1 with TRBJ2-2; 7 bases map to TRBD2. The CDR3 is 16 amino acids. Germline CDR1 reads SGHRS; CDR2 reads YFSETQ. V was pared by 4 bases and J by 7 bases, with 13 bases of the junction left unmatched.

This clonotype was picked up many times. CDR3 sequence: CSAKLQGSYEQYF. Here the CDR3 DNA reads TGCAGTGCTAAACTACAGGGGAGCTACGAGCAGTACTTC. The chain has TRBV20-1 and TRBJ2-7; TRBD1 matches 7 bases. The CDR3 extends over 13 amino acids. The ends lost 4 bases at V and 3 bases at J; junction bases unmatched: 6. Germline CDR1 and CDR2: DFQATT and SNEGSKA (reference sequence).

V and J are TRBV5-1 and TRBJ1-4, with 7 bases fitting TRBD1. The CDR3 has 14 amino acids. V shed 2 bases and J 6 bases; nucleotides not matched to a gene: 4. Germline CDR1 is SGHRS and CDR2 is YFSETQ. Written as DNA, the CDR3 is TGCGCCAGCAGCTTAGACAGGGAATATGAAAAACTGTTTTTT. Amino acids: CASSLDREYEKLFF.

Concerning this clonotype: A single base separates this from a much larger clone, so it may be a read error. V usage is TRBV11-3 and J usage is TRBJ2-2; D is perhaps TRBD2 (5 bases). From germline, CDR1 is SGHNT and CDR2 YENEEA. The CDR3 runs 12 residues. The CDR3 sequence is CASMGNTGELLF. CDR3 sequence (DNA): TGTGCCAGTATGGGGAACACCGGGGAGCTGCTTTTT.

This clonotype was seen repeatedly, ten times or more. The V call is TRBV13, the J call TRBJ2-5; D not resolved. Germline values: CDR1 PRHDT, CDR2 FYEKMQ (reference sequence). Trimming pared 4 bases from V and 3 bases from J, leaving 9 bases between. There are 13 residues in the CDR3. The CDR3 DNA sequence: TGTGCCAGCAGCTCCTTGGCGAAAGAGACCCAGTACTTC. Translated: CASSSLAKETQYF.

The rearrangement uses TRBV7-2 and TRBJ2-1, with 12 nucleotides matching TRBD1. Looked up from germline, CDR1 is SGHTA and CDR2 is FQGNSA. J was trimmed by 9 bases and V by 7 bases; bases with no gene match: 7. The CDR3 spans 14 residues. The CDR3 bases are TGTGCCAGCAAAGTCGGGACAGGGGGCGTTGAGCAGTTCTTC. This sequence encodes CASKVGTGGVEQFF. Combining the CDR3 with reference TRBV7-2 and TRBJ2-1 gives the whole variable domain GAGVSQSPSNKVTEKGKDVELRCDPISGHTALYWYRQSLGQGLEFLIYFQGNSAPDKSGLPSDRFSAERTGGSVSTLTIQRTQQEDSAVYLCASKVGTGGVEQFFGPGTRLTVL.

At least ten counts were recorded for this clonotype. The V gene is TRBV11-2, the J gene TRBJ2-2; 11 bases are a match to TRBD2. CDR1 and CDR2 from the germline V gene are SGHAT and FQNNGV. V trimming: 5 bases; J trimming: 7 bases; junction bases outside the gene matches: 6. The CDR3 loop spans 15 amino acids. CDR3 loop: CASSISGRAGGELFF. CDR3 nucleotides: TGTGCCAGCAGCATTAGCGGGAGGGCCGGCGGGGAGCTGTTTTTT. Drawing the rest from reference TRBV11-2 and TRBJ2-2, the complete variable domain is EAGVAQSPRYKIIEKRQSVAFWCNPISGHATLYWYQQILGQGPKLLIQFQNNGVVDDSQLPKDRFSAERLKGVDSTLKIQPAKLEDSAVYLCASSISGRAGGELFFGEGSRLTVL.

This clonotype was counted only a few times. This could be a read error, since a much larger clone is one nucleotide away. This sequence joins TRBV6-1 and TRBJ1-1, with a possible D match to TRBD1 (5 bases). V was shortened by 10 bases and J by 4 bases, with 16 bases between the two germline ends. The CDR3 is made up of 13 amino acids. Germline V gene sequence: CDR1 MNHNS, CDR2 SASEGT. CDR3 region: CANRIGTFTEAFF. For the CDR3, the DNA is TGTGCCAACAGAATCGGGACTTTCACTGAAGCTTTCTTT.